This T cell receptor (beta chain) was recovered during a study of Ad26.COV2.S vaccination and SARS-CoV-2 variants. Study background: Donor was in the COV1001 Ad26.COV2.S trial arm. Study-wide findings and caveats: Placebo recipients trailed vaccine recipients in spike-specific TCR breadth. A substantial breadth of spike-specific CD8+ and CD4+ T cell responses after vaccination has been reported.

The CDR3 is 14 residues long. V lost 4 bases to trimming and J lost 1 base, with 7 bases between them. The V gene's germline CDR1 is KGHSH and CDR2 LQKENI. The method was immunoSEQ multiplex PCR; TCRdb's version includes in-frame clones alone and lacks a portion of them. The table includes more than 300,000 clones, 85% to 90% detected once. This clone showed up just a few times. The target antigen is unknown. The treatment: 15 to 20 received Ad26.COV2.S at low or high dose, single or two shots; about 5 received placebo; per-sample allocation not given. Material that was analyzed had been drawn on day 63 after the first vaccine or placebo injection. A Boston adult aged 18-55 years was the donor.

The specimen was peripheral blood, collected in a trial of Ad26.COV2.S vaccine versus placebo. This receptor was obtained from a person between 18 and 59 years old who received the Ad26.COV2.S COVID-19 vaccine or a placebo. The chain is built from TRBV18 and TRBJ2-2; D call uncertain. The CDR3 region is CASSQDRNTGELFF. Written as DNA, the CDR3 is TGTGCCAGCTCACAAGACCGGAACACCGGGGAGCTGTTTTTT.